The clone carrying this TCR beta chain counts as medium-sized. Germline values: CDR1 SGHVS, CDR2 FQNEAQ. The CDR3 is 13 residues long. V gave up 2 bases and J gave up 4 bases, with 8 bases separating them. Only in-frame clones appear in the TCRdb table, and some are missing; sequencing was by immunoSEQ multiplex PCR. The data show about 5,000 clones, 25% to 40% seen once. These data come from a study of T cells in localized non-small cell lung cancer. This sample comprised lung tumor tissue, obtained before any cancer treatment. This sequence was found in a male donor at least 60 years old with stage III lung adenocarcinoma. V usage is TRBV7-8 and J usage is TRBJ1-1, with D unclear. CDR3 nucleotide sequence: TGTGCCAGCAGCTTACACTTATCCACTGAAGCTTTCTTT. This encodes CASSLHLSTEAFF. Filled out from reference TRBV7-8 and TRBJ1-1, the complete variable domain reads GAGVSQSPRYKVAKRGQDVALRCDPISGHVSLFWYQQALGQGPEFLTYFQNEAQLDKSGLPSDRFFAERPEGSVSTLKIQRTQQEDSAVYLCASSLHLSTEAFFGQGTRLTVV.